The clone carrying this TCR beta chain was detected once. With 2 bases removed from V and 5 bases from J, the gap between germline ends came to 18 bases. The CDR3 is 17 residues long. Germline V gives CDR1 SNHLY, CDR2 FYNNEI. This specimen comes from a study of blood T cell repertoires in COVID-19. Looking at the study overall: Samples came from the United States, Italy and Spain, spanning acute and convalescent COVID-19. PBMCs, B-cell-depleted T cells, or T cells provided the cDNA or gDNA that made up the material.

In the original analysis: Reference gene primer amplification gave nucleated cell count estimates. TCRdb's table, derived via immunoSEQ multiplex PCR, lists solely in-frame clones and lacks some. The DNA gave D and trimming, while V, J and clone size come from that table. The sample includes approximately 110,000 clones, 85% to 90% of them seen just once. The chain joins TRBV2 to TRBJ1-4, with D maybe TRBD1 (6 bases). This TCR was recovered from a woman aged 45 to 65 with active or convalescent COVID-19. The source material was peripheral blood. CDR3 DNA sequence: TGTGCCAGCAGTGAATGGGGGACACTTCAAAAAAATGAAAAACTGTTTTTT. Translation gives CASSEWGTLQKNEKLFF.